The rows below give T cell receptor beta chains drawn from one sample of a study of blood T cell repertoires in COVID-19. Clones were read by immunoSEQ multiplex PCR, and TCRdb kept only the in-frame ones, dropping some. Among some 290,000 clones listed, 85% to 90% were seen once. The sequencing input was PBMCs or T cells enriched from blood (not recorded which). The source is a woman in her 30s who had recovered from COVID-19. The CDR3 runs from the conserved cysteine through the conserved F or W. The D gene is left open where the match is weak. Clone size is stated in some rows and not others, as once, few, many or a class when expanded.

D gene: .; clone size: .; V gene: TRBV3-1/TRBV3-2; J gene: TRBJ1-2; CDR3 protein: CASSRLAGVYGYTF; CDR3 DNA: TGTGCCAGCAGCCGATTGGCAGGGGTCTATGGCTACACCTTC
D gene: .; clone size: once; V gene: TRBV10-2; J gene: TRBJ2-1; CDR3 protein: CAVRPSEGEQFF; CDR3 DNA: TGCGCCGTCAGGCCCTCAGAGGGTGAGCAGTTCTTC
D gene: .; clone size: .; V gene: TRBV18; J gene: TRBJ2-6; CDR3 protein: CASSPPRSGANVLTF; CDR3 DNA: TGTGCCAGCTCACCACCCCGCTCTGGGGCCAACGTCCTGACTTTC
D gene: TRBD2; clone size: .; V gene: TRBV11-3; J gene: TRBJ2-5; CDR3 protein: CASASGRDQETQYF; CDR3 DNA: TGTGCCAGTGCTAGCGGGAGGGACCAAGAGACCCAGTACTTC
D gene: .; clone size: .; V gene: TRBV7-2; J gene: TRBJ2-1; CDR3 protein: CASSPPGGSEQFF; CDR3 DNA: TGTGCCAGCAGCCCCCCGGGGGGCAGTGAGCAGTTCTTC
D gene: .; clone size: .; V gene: TRBV27; J gene: TRBJ1-1; CDR3 protein: CASSPLQGSWNTEAFF; CDR3 DNA: TGTGCCAGCAGTCCTCTACAGGGTTCCTGGAACACTGAAGCTTTCTTT
D gene: TRBD2; clone size: .; V gene: TRBV2; J gene: TRBJ2-7; CDR3 protein: CASSEGAGVFHEQYF; CDR3 DNA: TGTGCCAGCAGTGAAGGGGCGGGAGTTTTCCACGAGCAGTACTTC
D gene: TRBD1; clone size: .; V gene: TRBV4-1; J gene: TRBJ1-2; CDR3 protein: CASSQDLYARGRHGYTF; CDR3 DNA: TGCGCCAGCAGCCAAGATCTTTATGCCAGGGGGCGGCATGGCTACACCTTC
D gene: .; clone size: .; V gene: TRBV27; J gene: TRBJ2-1; CDR3 protein: CASSRVPRPSLVF; CDR3 DNA: TGTGCCAGCAGCCGGGTTCCCCGGCCGTCTCTGGTCTTC
D gene: .; clone size: .; V gene: TRBV6-5; J gene: TRBJ2-7; CDR3 protein: CASSYGQGLAEQYF; CDR3 DNA: TGTGCCAGCAGTTACGGGCAGGGACTGGCCGAGCAGTACTTC
D gene: .; clone size: once; V gene: TRBV19; J gene: TRBJ2-1; CDR3 protein: CASSPPGLDEQFF; CDR3 DNA: TGTGCCAGTAGCCCCCCTGGCCTAGATGAGCAGTTCTTC
D gene: TRBD1; clone size: .; V gene: TRBV3-1/TRBV3-2; J gene: TRBJ1-4; CDR3 protein: CASSQDRDSAVGEKLFF; CDR3 DNA: TGTGCCAGCAGCCAAGACAGGGACAGTGCGGTTGGTGAAAAACTGTTTTTT
D gene: .; clone size: once; V gene: TRBV11-3; J gene: TRBJ1-4; CDR3 protein: CASSLDLGGRDEKLFF; CDR3 DNA: TGTGCCAGCAGCTTAGATCTTGGGGGGAGGGATGAAAAACTGTTTTTT
D gene: TRBD2; clone size: .; V gene: TRBV7-2; J gene: TRBJ2-1; CDR3 protein: CASSSSRTSGNEQFF; CDR3 DNA: TGTGCCAGCAGCTCTAGCCGGACTAGCGGCAATGAGCAGTTCTTC
D gene: .; clone size: .; V gene: TRBV9; J gene: TRBJ2-7; CDR3 protein: CASSAGTGSRMYEQYF; CDR3 DNA: TGTGCCAGCAGCGCCGGAACAGGGTCCCGAATGTACGAGCAGTACTTC
D gene: .; clone size: .; V gene: TRBV10-3; J gene: TRBJ1-1; CDR3 protein: CATRGGGTEAFF; CDR3 DNA: TGTGCCACGCGAGGGGGTGGCACTGAAGCTTTCTTT
D gene: .; clone size: .; V gene: TRBV5-6; J gene: TRBJ1-1; CDR3 protein: CASSYLRGTEAFF; CDR3 DNA: TGTGCCAGCAGCTACCTCAGAGGCACTGAAGCTTTCTTT
D gene: TRBD2; clone size: .; V gene: TRBV7-2; J gene: TRBJ2-4; CDR3 protein: CASSQRLAGIAKNIQYF; CDR3 DNA: TGTGCCAGCAGCCAACGACTAGCGGGAATAGCCAAAAACATTCAGTACTTC
D gene: .; clone size: .; V gene: TRBV28; J gene: TRBJ2-3; CDR3 protein: CASSLSFRGRTQYF; CDR3 DNA: TGTGCCAGCAGTTTATCTTTTAGGGGCAGGACGCAGTATTTT
D gene: TRBD1; clone size: .; V gene: TRBV7-2; J gene: TRBJ1-2; CDR3 protein: CASSLGPYPTGRNYGYTF; CDR3 DNA: TGTGCCAGCAGCTTAGGGCCGTACCCGACAGGGAGGAACTATGGCTACACCTTC
D gene: TRBD1; clone size: .; V gene: TRBV28; J gene: TRBJ2-1; CDR3 protein: CASSSRQGEQFF; CDR3 DNA: TGTGCCAGCAGTTCGCGACAGGGTGAGCAGTTCTTC
D gene: .; clone size: .; V gene: TRBV23-1; J gene: TRBJ1-4; CDR3 protein: CASSHMSEKLFF; CDR3 DNA: TGCGCCAGCAGTCATATGAGTGAAAAACTGTTTTTT
D gene: .; clone size: .; V gene: TRBV28; J gene: TRBJ2-1; CDR3 protein: CASSFRGNNEQFF; CDR3 DNA: TGTGCCAGCAGTTTTCGGGGGAACAATGAGCAGTTCTTC
D gene: .; clone size: once; V gene: TRBV19; J gene: TRBJ2-5; CDR3 protein: CASSIRDTPQETQYF; CDR3 DNA: TGTGCCAGTAGTATCCGGGACACACCCCAAGAGACCCAGTACTTC
D gene: .; clone size: once; V gene: TRBV23-1; J gene: TRBJ1-5; CDR3 protein: CASSLRQGCNQPQHF; CDR3 DNA: TGCGCCAGCAGCCTTCGTCAGGGGTGCAATCAGCCCCAGCATTTT
D gene: TRBD2; clone size: .; V gene: TRBV27; J gene: TRBJ2-3; CDR3 protein: CASSRREVTDTQYF; CDR3 DNA: TGTGCCAGCAGTCGGCGGGAGGTAACAGATACGCAGTATTTT
D gene: TRBD2; clone size: .; V gene: TRBV4-1; J gene: TRBJ2-1; CDR3 protein: CASSQVSRGRYNEQFF; CDR3 DNA: TGCGCCAGCAGCCAAGTTAGTCGCGGGAGGTACAATGAGCAGTTCTTC
D gene: TRBD2; clone size: .; V gene: TRBV6-1; J gene: TRBJ2-1; CDR3 protein: CASSEQGTSGTNEQFF; CDR3 DNA: TGTGCCAGCAGTGAACAGGGGACTAGCGGAACCAATGAGCAGTTCTTC
D gene: .; clone size: .; V gene: TRBV7-9; J gene: TRBJ2-7; CDR3 protein: CASSLAGPIGYEQYF; CDR3 DNA: TGTGCCAGCAGCTTGGCGGGACCGATAGGGTACGAGCAGTACTTC
D gene: .; clone size: .; V gene: TRBV10-3; J gene: TRBJ1-1; CDR3 protein: CATLRGSDTEAFF; CDR3 DNA: TGTGCCACCCTCCGGGGGTCTGACACTGAAGCTTTCTTT
D gene: TRBD1; clone size: .; V gene: TRBV6-5; J gene: TRBJ2-1; CDR3 protein: CASSWDREIYNEQFF; CDR3 DNA: TGTGCCAGCAGTTGGGACAGGGAGATCTACAATGAGCAGTTCTTC
D gene: .; clone size: .; V gene: TRBV18; J gene: TRBJ1-3; CDR3 protein: CASDGGANSGNTIYF; CDR3 DNA: TGTGCCAGCGACGGTGGGGCCAACTCTGGAAACACCATATATTTT
D gene: .; clone size: .; V gene: TRBV27; J gene: TRBJ1-2; CDR3 protein: CASSPEPGTLYGYTF; CDR3 DNA: TGTGCCAGCAGTCCCGAACCCGGGACACTCTATGGCTACACCTTC
D gene: .; clone size: .; V gene: TRBV5-4; J gene: TRBJ2-1; CDR3 protein: CASSLVGVSVNEQFF; CDR3 DNA: TGTGCCAGCAGCTTGGTCGGGGTATCCGTCAATGAGCAGTTCTTC
D gene: TRBD1; clone size: .; V gene: TRBV6-5; J gene: TRBJ1-1; CDR3 protein: CASRTGQLNTEAFF; CDR3 DNA: TGTGCCAGCAGGACGGGACAGCTAAACACTGAAGCTTTCTTT
D gene: .; clone size: .; V gene: TRBV6-2/TRBV6-3; J gene: TRBJ1-1; CDR3 protein: CASSSHGGTGVFSEAFF; CDR3 DNA: TGTGCCAGCAGTTCGCACGGGGGGACTGGAGTTTTTTCGGAAGCTTTCTTT
D gene: TRBD1; clone size: once; V gene: TRBV4-1; J gene: TRBJ2-7; CDR3 protein: CASSQAGGFSYEQYF; CDR3 DNA: TGCGCCAGCAGCCAAGCAGGGGGTTTCTCCTACGAGCAGTACTTC
D gene: TRBD1; clone size: .; V gene: TRBV10-3; J gene: TRBJ2-2; CDR3 protein: CAISDGTGGDTGELFF; CDR3 DNA: TGTGCCATCAGTGACGGGACAGGGGGGGACACCGGGGAGCTGTTTTTT
D gene: .; clone size: .; V gene: TRBV2; J gene: TRBJ1-4; CDR3 protein: CASSEYRRSEKLFF; CDR3 DNA: TGTGCCAGCAGTGAATACAGGCGGAGTGAAAAACTGTTTTTT
D gene: .; clone size: .; V gene: TRBV6-1; J gene: TRBJ2-3; CDR3 protein: CASSEPQTSATDTQYF; CDR3 DNA: TGTGCCAGCAGCGAACCGCAAACAAGCGCCACAGATACGCAGTATTTT
D gene: TRBD1; clone size: .; V gene: TRBV7-6; J gene: TRBJ1-2; CDR3 protein: CASSLIVSTGADGYTF; CDR3 DNA: TGTGCCAGCAGCTTAATCGTCTCAACAGGGGCGGATGGCTACACCTTC
D gene: .; clone size: .; V gene: TRBV7-9; J gene: TRBJ1-1; CDR3 protein: CASSLQSVNTEAFF; CDR3 DNA: TGTGCCAGCAGCTTACAGTCCGTCAACACTGAAGCTTTCTTT
D gene: TRBD1; clone size: .; V gene: TRBV12-5; J gene: TRBJ1-2; CDR3 protein: CASGNQGVDGYTF; CDR3 DNA: TGTGCTAGTGGGAATCAGGGGGTGGATGGCTACACCTTC
D gene: .; clone size: .; V gene: TRBV6-5; J gene: TRBJ2-5; CDR3 protein: CASSYGSSFETQYF; CDR3 DNA: TGTGCCAGCAGTTACGGGTCTAGCTTCGAGACCCAGTACTTC
D gene: .; clone size: .; V gene: TRBV2; J gene: TRBJ1-5; CDR3 protein: CASIRDSNQPQHF; CDR3 DNA: TGTGCCAGCATCAGGGATAGCAATCAGCCCCAGCATTTT
D gene: TRBD1; clone size: once; V gene: TRBV28; J gene: TRBJ1-1; CDR3 protein: CASSTFTGGTEAFF; CDR3 DNA: TGTGCCAGCAGTACCTTTACAGGGGGCACTGAAGCTTTCTTT
D gene: TRBD1; clone size: .; V gene: TRBV9; J gene: TRBJ2-5; CDR3 protein: CASSVGLIGTALQETQYF; CDR3 DNA: TGTGCCAGCAGCGTAGGATTAATCGGGACAGCTCTCCAAGAGACCCAGTACTTC
D gene: TRBD2; clone size: .; V gene: TRBV10-2; J gene: TRBJ2-3; CDR3 protein: CASSESGRALAGYTDTQYF; CDR3 DNA: TGCGCCAGCAGTGAGTCAGGCAGGGCACTAGCGGGATACACAGATACGCAGTATTTT
D gene: .; clone size: .; V gene: TRBV5-1; J gene: TRBJ1-6; CDR3 protein: CASSLLFGGEGSPLHF; CDR3 DNA: TGCGCCAGCAGCCTGTTGTTTGGAGGGGAAGGGTCACCCCTCCACTTT